This is a list of T cell receptor beta chains from one sample in a study of T cell repertoires in cytomegalovirus infection. MiXCR was run by TCRdb on the reads, yielding one entry per CDR3 protein. The sample lists roughly 500,000 distinct CDR3 sequences, roughly a third occurring once. The antigens for these receptors are not known. The starting material was cultured PBMCs, obtained from culture after CMV antigen stimulation. The receptors derive from a human donor in good health (CMV status not recorded). Some clones in this sample may be carry-over from other donors' samples. Each CDR3 is given with its conserved first and last residue. The order of the fields is J gene, V gene, clone size, D gene, CDR3 protein, CDR3 DNA. A D gene is named only where the DNA matches it firmly. Clone size is given for some rows only: seen once, a few or many times, or a class if the clone is expanded.

TRBJ1-1 TRBV27 . . CASSPGPRGGTEAFF TGTGCCAGCAGCCCCGGACCCCGAGGGGGCACTGAAGCTTTCTTT
TRBJ2-7 TRBV5-1 . TRBD2 CASSLDAGEAYEQYF TGCGCCAGCAGCTTGGACGCGGGAGAGGCCTACGAGCAGTACTTC
TRBJ2-1 TRBV7-2 many TRBD1 CASSSGGSYNEQFF TGTGCCAGCAGCTCAGGGGGCTCCTACAATGAGCAGTTCTTC
TRBJ1-2 TRBV28 few . CASIGGGSGYTF TGTGCCAGCATCGGTGGGGGCAGTGGCTACACCTTC
TRBJ2-1 TRBV5-4 . . CASSFDWEFEQFF TGTGCCAGCAGCTTTGACTGGGAATTTGAGCAGTTCTTC
TRBJ1-2 TRBV6-1 once . CASSKPSTGWNYGYTF TGTGCCAGCAGCAAGCCAAGCACAGGTTGGAACTATGGCTACACCTTC
TRBJ2-1 TRBV10-1 . . CASSESRPGNEQFF TGCGCCAGCAGTGAGTCTAGGCCAGGGAATGAGCAGTTCTTC
TRBJ1-6 TRBV12-3/TRBV12-4 few TRBD1 CASSPPRGQVDSPLHF TGTGCCAGCAGTCCACCCAGGGGGCAAGTTGATTCACCCCTCCACTTT
TRBJ2-1 TRBV12-5 . TRBD2 CASGSTSGLGNEQFF TGTGCTAGTGGTTCTACGTCGGGACTAGGGAATGAGCAGTTCTTC
TRBJ2-7 TRBV7-2 . . CASSPARLDYEQYF TGTGCCAGCAGCCCCGCCCGACTAGACTACGAGCAGTACTTC
TRBJ2-6 TRBV9 . TRBD1 CASSTRGDRGSGANVLTF TGTGCCAGCAGCACTCGGGGGGACAGGGGCTCCGGGGCCAACGTCCTGACTTTC
TRBJ1-5 TRBV6-6 . TRBD1 CASRWDSSNQPQHF TGTGCCAGCAGATGGGACAGTAGCAATCAGCCCCAGCATTTT
TRBJ1-1 TRBV12-3/TRBV12-4 few TRBD1 CASSWDRGLFGAFF TGTGCCAGCAGCTGGGACAGGGGGCTGTTCGGAGCTTTCTTT
TRBJ2-5 TRBV9 . TRBD1 CASSAGQGNLETQYF TGTGCCAGCAGCGCGGGACAGGGAAATCTAGAGACCCAGTACTTC
TRBJ1-4 TRBV7-6 few . CASSLMLHGNEKLFF TGTGCCAGCAGCTTGATGTTACATGGTAATGAAAAACTGTTTTTT
TRBJ2-1 TRBV6-2/TRBV6-3 few . CASSQGAEQFF TGTGCCAGCAGTCAGGGTGCTGAGCAGTTCTTC
TRBJ2-5 TRBV12-5 few . CASGLGEETQYF TGTGCTAGTGGTTTGGGGGAAGAGACCCAGTACTTC
TRBJ2-1 TRBV27 . . CASRELADYSSYNEQFF TGTGCCAGCCGGGAGTTAGCGGACTATAGCTCCTACAATGAGCAGTTCTTC
TRBJ1-1 TRBV7-2 many . CASSPGTANTEAFF TGTGCCAGCAGCCCCGGCACAGCGAACACTGAAGCTTTCTTT
TRBJ1-5 TRBV6-1 . TRBD1 CASKIYLVDRVGGNQPQHF TGTGCCAGCAAGATCTATTTGGTGGACAGGGTTGGAGGCAATCAGCCCCAGCATTTT
TRBJ2-5 TRBV4-1 . . CASSQEAAETQYF TGCGCCAGCAGCCAAGAGGCAGCAGAGACCCAGTACTTC
TRBJ2-5 TRBV7-2 many . CASSFARGQRKQETQYF TGTGCCAGCAGCTTCGCCAGGGGCCAAAGAAAGCAAGAGACCCAGTACTTC
TRBJ1-5 TRBV29-1 . . CSVLEMEGNQPQHF TGCAGCGTTCTTGAGATGGAGGGGAATCAGCCCCAGCATTTT
TRBJ1-1 TRBV7-2 many TRBD1 CASSLDGTGSSAFF TGTGCCAGCAGCTTAGATGGGACAGGGAGTTCAGCTTTCTTT
TRBJ2-1 TRBV7-3 few TRBD2 CASSVSRLAGEGNEQFF TGTGCCAGCAGCGTGTCCCGACTAGCGGGAGAGGGCAATGAGCAGTTCTTC
TRBJ2-1 TRBV12-3/TRBV12-4 few . CASSMDGTQVDEQFF TGTGCCAGCAGTATGGACGGGACCCAGGTCGATGAGCAGTTCTTC
TRBJ1-1 TRBV6-2/TRBV6-3 . . CASSHEGENTEAFF TGTGCCAGCAGTCACGAGGGAGAGAACACTGAAGCTTTCTTT
TRBJ1-5 TRBV7-8 few . CASSLPRTGISNQPQHF TGTGCCAGCAGCTTGCCGCGGACGGGGATCAGCAATCAGCCCCAGCATTTT
TRBJ1-6 TRBV19 . TRBD1 CASSIAGQGDSPLHF TGTGCCAGTAGTATCGCGGGACAGGGCGATTCACCCCTCCACTTT
TRBJ2-4 TRBV4-2 . . CASSQELRALAKNIQYF TGTGCCAGCAGCCAAGAGCTCCGGGCCCTAGCCAAAAACATTCAGTACTTC
TRBJ1-2 TRBV4-1 . . CASSQEPVYGYTF TGCGCCAGCAGCCAAGAACCAGTCTATGGCTACACCTTC
TRBJ2-3 TRBV7-6 few TRBD2 CASSLGVAGGPTDTQYF TGTGCCAGCAGCTTAGGGGTAGCGGGAGGGCCCACAGATACGCAGTATTTT
TRBJ1-1 TRBV28 few . CASSPAPWKNGLAFF TGTGCCAGCAGTCCAGCCCCGTGGAAAAACGGACTAGCTTTCTTT
TRBJ2-1 TRBV24-1 few . CATSDPTDFPMNEQFF TGTGCCACCAGTGACCCTACGGACTTCCCAATGAATGAGCAGTTCTTC
TRBJ1-1 TRBV4-1 . TRBD1 CASSPGQGAWNTEAFF TGCGCCAGCAGCCCAGGACAGGGCGCTTGGAACACTGAAGCTTTCTTT
TRBJ1-2 TRBV7-6 many . CASSLGGRDGYTF TGTGCCAGCAGCTTAGGAGGAAGGGATGGCTACACCTTC
TRBJ2-1 TRBV11-2 few . CASSEGLYNEQFF TGTGCCAGCAGCGAGGGACTCTACAATGAGCAGTTCTTC
TRBJ1-2 TRBV24-1 few . CATSDHRQNSNYGYTF TGTGCCACCAGTGATCATCGGCAGAATTCTAACTATGGCTACACCTTC
TRBJ2-3 TRBV5-1 many . CASSLAGFPDTQYF TGCGCCAGCAGCTTGGCGGGGTTCCCGGATACGCAGTATTTT
TRBJ1-1 TRBV7-2 . TRBD1 CASSARQGSTEAFF TGTGCCAGCAGCGCCCGACAGGGAAGCACTGAAGCTTTCTTT
TRBJ2-7 TRBV25-1 . . CASTAVGASYYEQYF TGTGCCAGCACCGCGGTAGGGGCAAGCTACTACGAGCAGTACTTC
TRBJ2-3 TRBV28 few . CASSQDAAEKGTQYF TGTGCCAGCAGTCAGGACGCGGCGGAGAAGGGTACGCAGTATTTT
TRBJ2-3 TRBV7-9 . TRBD2 CASSPSSASGSVTDTQYF TGTGCCAGCAGCCCGTCGTCTGCGAGCGGGAGCGTCACAGATACGCAGTATTTT
TRBJ2-7 TRBV6-6 few TRBD2 CASSSRSGTSGSPTSYEQYF TGTGCCAGCAGTTCCAGAAGTGGGACTAGCGGGAGTCCGACCTCCTACGAGCAGTACTTC
TRBJ2-3 TRBV7-2 . . CASSRLVGSIGDTQYF TGTGCCAGCAGCCGTCTAGTCGGGAGTATTGGAGATACGCAGTATTTT
TRBJ2-5 TRBV6-6 . . CASRRTGYQETQYF TGTGCCAGCAGACGTACTGGGTACCAAGAGACCCAGTACTTC
TRBJ1-5 TRBV28 . . CATQGRGLGNQPRHF TGTGCCACTCAGGGGCGGGGGCTTGGTAATCAGCCCCGGCATTTT
TRBJ2-1 TRBV7-6 few . CASSLAAPINEQFF TGTGCCAGCAGCTTAGCAGCCCCAATTAATGAGCAGTTCTTC
TRBJ1-5 TRBV6-2/TRBV6-3 few TRBD1 CASRMTGYNQPQHF TGTGCCAGCAGGATGACAGGGTACAATCAGCCCCAGCATTTT
TRBJ2-6 TRBV2 . . CASRTGLNGANVLTF TGTGCCAGCAGGACAGGACTAAATGGGGCCAACGTCCTGACTTTC
TRBJ2-1 TRBV7-2 many . CASRKDRSSYNEQFF TGTGCCAGCAGGAAGGACAGAAGCTCCTACAATGAGCAGTTCTTC
TRBJ2-5 TRBV28 few . CASSLDSPWTQYF TGTGCCAGCAGTTTAGACAGCCCGTGGACCCAGTACTTC
TRBJ1-2 TRBV19 . . CASSDAGNYGYTF TGTGCCAGTAGTGACGCGGGGAACTATGGCTACACCTTC